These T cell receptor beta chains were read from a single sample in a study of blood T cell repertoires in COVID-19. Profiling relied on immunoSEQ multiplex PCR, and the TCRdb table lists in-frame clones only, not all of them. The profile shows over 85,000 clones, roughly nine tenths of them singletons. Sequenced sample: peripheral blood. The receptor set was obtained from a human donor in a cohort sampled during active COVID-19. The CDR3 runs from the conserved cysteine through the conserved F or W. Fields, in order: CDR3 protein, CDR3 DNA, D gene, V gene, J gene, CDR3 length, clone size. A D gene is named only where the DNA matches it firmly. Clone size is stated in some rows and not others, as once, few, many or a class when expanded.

CASSQDLGSRGYTF	TGCGCCAGCAGCCAAGATCTGGGCTCGAGAGGCTACACCTTC	.	TRBV4-1	TRBJ1-2	14	.
CASSQTQGAANEKLFF	TGTGCCAGCTCACAAACTCAGGGGGCGGCTAATGAAAAACTGTTTTTT	TRBD1	TRBV18	TRBJ1-4	16	.
CASSSGTGELFF	TGTGCCAGCAGCTCCGGCACCGGGGAGCTGTTTTTT	.	TRBV5-5	TRBJ2-2	12	.
CASSSGETQYF	TGTGCTAGCAGCTCGGGAGAGACCCAGTACTTC	.	TRBV7-7	TRBJ2-5	11	once
CASNRELAGKYYNEQFF	TGTGCCAGCAATCGGGAGTTGGCGGGCAAGTACTACAATGAGCAGTTCTTC	.	TRBV2	TRBJ2-1	17	.
CAWSSTGNAFGYTF	TGTGCCTGGAGTAGTACAGGGAATGCTTTTGGCTACACCTTC	.	TRBV30	TRBJ1-2	14	.
CASSLTAGTSNTGELFF	TGCGCCAGCAGCTTGACGGCGGGAACGAGCAACACCGGGGAGCTGTTTTTT	.	TRBV5-1	TRBJ2-2	17	.
CASSARRREGGNEQYF	TGTGCCAGCAGCGCCCGTAGACGGGAGGGGGGTAACGAGCAGTACTTC	TRBD2	TRBV6-2/TRBV6-3	TRBJ2-7	16	.
CASSPLTGLADYEQYF	TGTGCCAGCAGCCCACTTACGGGACTAGCGGACTACGAGCAGTACTTC	TRBD2	TRBV7-8	TRBJ2-7	16	.
CASSEYRLGEQYF	TGTGCCAGCAGTGAATACAGGCTCGGCGAGCAGTACTTC	.	TRBV2	TRBJ2-7	13	.
CASSLGRREQFF	TGTGCCAGCAGTTTGGGGCGGCGGGAGCAGTTCTTC	.	TRBV27	TRBJ2-1	12	.
CASSELAGSYNEQFF	TGTGCCAGCAGCGAACTAGCGGGATCTTACAATGAGCAGTTCTTC	TRBD2	TRBV9	TRBJ2-1	15	.
CASSYPGTAYNEQFF	TGTGCCAGCAGCTATCCCGGGACAGCATACAATGAGCAGTTCTTC	TRBD1	TRBV7-2	TRBJ2-1	15	.
CASSVGLSYEQYF	TGTGCCAGCAGCGTAGGGCTCTCCTACGAGCAGTACTTC	.	TRBV9	TRBJ2-7	13	.
CASSRDSTNTEAFF	TGTGCCAGCAGCCGCGATTCCACGAACACTGAAGCTTTCTTT	.	TRBV3-1/TRBV3-2	TRBJ1-1	14	.
CASSPGRTAQQYF	TGTGCCAGCTCCCCAGGCCGGACAGCTCAGCAGTACTTC	.	TRBV18	TRBJ2-7	13	.
CASSYSNRGDSPLHF	TGTGCCAGCAGTTACTCGAACAGGGGTGATTCACCCCTCCACTTT	TRBD1	TRBV6-5	TRBJ1-6	15	medium-sized
CASSPGWGFTEAFF	TGTGCCAGCAGCCCCGGGTGGGGCTTCACTGAAGCTTTCTTT	.	TRBV7-9	TRBJ1-1	14	once
CASRPTRGGVGELFF	TGTGCCAGCAGGCCCACCAGGGGCGGCGTCGGGGAGCTGTTTTTT	.	TRBV6-5	TRBJ2-2	15	.
CSAGRSYGYTF	TGCAGCGCGGGACGGAGCTATGGCTACACCTTC	.	TRBV29-1	TRBJ1-2	11	few
CASSPSGQGDQPQHF	TGTGCCAGCAGTCCCTCCGGACAGGGCGATCAGCCCCAGCATTTT	TRBD1	TRBV28	TRBJ1-5	15	.
CASSKWCSEQKTGDEVGQPQHF	TGTGCCAGCAGCAAATGGTGTAGCGAACAAAAGACCGGGGATGAGGTCGGCCAGCCCCAGCATTTT	.	TRBV21-1	TRBJ1-5	22	once
CASSASGGNSPLHF	TGTGCCAGCAGCGCGTCCGGGGGTAATTCACCCCTCCACTTT	.	TRBV3-1/TRBV3-2	TRBJ1-6	14	few
CASSKSSTGIGETQYF	TGTGCCAGTAGTAAAAGCTCGACAGGCATAGGAGAGACCCAGTACTTC	.	TRBV19	TRBJ2-5	16	many
CASSQIMTGAFDYNEQFF	TGTGCCAGCAGCCAGATAATGACAGGGGCATTCGACTACAATGAGCAGTTCTTC	TRBD1	TRBV7-9	TRBJ2-1	18	.
CASSSSIGTGVNQPQHF	TGTGCCAGCAGCTCTTCGATAGGGACAGGGGTAAATCAGCCCCAGCATTTT	TRBD1	TRBV7-2	TRBJ1-5	17	.
CASSIGKGAPDEQYF	TGTGCCAGTAGTATAGGAAAGGGGGCACCCGACGAGCAGTACTTC	TRBD1	TRBV19	TRBJ2-7	15	.
CASSLASGRAYYEQYF	TGTGCCAGCAGCTTAGCTAGCGGGAGGGCCTATTACGAGCAGTACTTC	TRBD2	TRBV7-2	TRBJ2-7	16	.